The present entry profiles one T cell receptor beta chain with its context. Its antigen remains unidentified. With the ViraFEST assay, the study expanded antigen-specific CD4+ T cells using viral peptide pools, then sequenced them. Following culture for around 10 days, CD4+ T cells were isolated. Vaccination of participants consisted of two doses of either the BNT162b2 or mRNA-1273 vaccine. Half the medium was replaced with IL-2 medium on days 3 and 7. The CDR3 contains 16 residues. V lost 4 bases and J 4 bases, leaving 20 bases between the germline ends. The germline V gene encodes CDR1 SGHTS and CDR2 YDEGEE. This entry belongs to a study of vaccination effects on CD4 cells after COVID-19. The protocol was immunoSEQ multiplex PCR, while the TCRdb copy is restricted to in-frame clones and leaves out a portion. The top ten clones hold approximately 10% of a sample with about 28,000 clones, more than 60% of them seen once.

Sequences were derived from CD4+ T cells from PBMCs cultured with HCoV-NL63 spike peptides, sampled after COVID-19 vaccination. The receptor comes from a human donor who received a COVID-19 vaccine. The chain couples TRBV5-8 to TRBJ1-2, with TRBD1 as a possible D gene (5 bases). The CDR3 nucleotides read TGTGCCAGCAGCCCTCAGACCGGGACCTCCTTCTATGGCTACACCTTC. Translating gives CASSPQTGTSFYGYTF.